What follows are 11 T cell receptor beta chains derived from one specimen sequenced in a study of cytomegalovirus exposure and HLA in healthy donors. A multiplex PCR was run with 60 Vbeta primers and 13 Jbeta primers. Assay used: immunoSEQ multiplex PCR; TCRdb lists only in-frame clones, some missing. The data show around 130,000 clones, about 79% seen once. Input material: PBMCs. The receptors come from a woman between 18 and 30 years old in good health and CMV-seropositive.

The rearrangement joins TRBV25-1 to TRBJ2-3; a weak D match, TRBD1 (6 bases). CDR1 is MGHDK and CDR2 is SYGVNS in the germline V gene. The CDR3 is made up of 14 amino acids. Between the trimmed V and J ends, which lost 2 bases and 6 bases, there was a span of 12 bases. The CDR3 protein is CASSEDRPRDTQYF. For the CDR3, the DNA is TGTGCCAGCAGTGAAGACAGGCCACGGGATACGCAGTATTTT.

The chain carries TRBV2 and TRBJ1-2; 7 nucleotides match TRBD1. CDR3 length equals 13 residues. The V and J ends lost 8 bases and 0 bases, in that order; junction bases with no gene match: 3. Per the germline V gene, CDR1 is SNHLY and CDR2 is FYNNEI. The CDR3 loop is CASHRGANYGYTF. The CDR3 nucleotides read TGTGCCAGCCACAGGGGAGCTAACTATGGCTACACCTTC.

The count of this clone is one. This chain uses TRBV7-9 with TRBJ1-1; 8 bases fit TRBD1. The CDR3 sequence is 13 residues long. V shed 5 bases and J 9 bases; nucleotides not matched to a gene: 8. The V gene's germline CDR1 is SEHNR and CDR2 FQNEAQ (reference sequence). CDR3 loop: CASSGPGQVKAFF. The CDR3 nucleotides read TGTGCCAGCAGCGGCCCGGGACAGGTGAAAGCTTTCTTT.

The chain employs TRBV28 and TRBJ1-2, with 10 bases aligning to TRBD1. The CDR3 has 17 amino acids. The junction had 14 bases not matched to a gene; V was cut back by 6 bases and J by 4 bases. The germline V gene encodes CDR1 MDHEN and CDR2 SYDVKM. CDR3 loop: CASRTGTGESLSYGYTF. The CDR3 region has the DNA TGTGCCAGCAGGACCGGGACAGGGGAGTCTTTAAGCTATGGCTACACCTTC.

This chain uses TRBV6-6 with TRBJ1-1; D is undetermined. The CDR3 runs 14 residues. Germline lookup yields CDR1 MNHNY and CDR2 SVGAGI (reference sequence). V was clipped by 5 bases and J by 0 bases, with 10 bases between them. The CDR3 nucleotides read TGTGCCAGCAGTCCCCCGGGTCTGAACACTGAAGCTTTCTTT. It encodes CASSPPGLNTEAFF.

This chain connects TRBV19 to TRBJ2-7, with D maybe TRBD2 (7 bases). The V end lost 7 bases, the J end lost 5 bases, and 18 bases lay between the germline ends. CDR1 and CDR2 (germline): LNHDA, SQIVND (reference sequence). The CDR3 is 14 amino acids. The CDR3 DNA follows: TGTGCCAGTACGGACCTGGCGGGGGCGGACGAGCAGTACTTC. This gives the protein CASTDLAGADEQYF.

V and J are TRBV6-1 and TRBJ2-1, with 9 bases identical to TRBD2. This CDR3 contains 16 residues. Germline CDR1 and CDR2: MNHNS and SASEGT. The V segment lost 1 base and the J segment 5 bases; nucleotides outside the gene matches: 6. The CDR3 DNA reads TGTGCCAGCAGTGAAGGTCTAGCGGGGAACAACAATGAGCAGTTCTTC. Its translation is CASSEGLAGNNNEQFF.

The rearrangement joins TRBV5-3 to TRBJ2-7; 7 bases line up with TRBD1. TRBV5-3 is treated as an ORF (open reading frame) with a function not yet certain. V trimming: 4 bases; J trimming: 2 bases; junction bases outside the gene matches: 12. The CDR3 contains 16 residues. The CDR3 DNA follows: TGTGCCAGAAGCCCGACTTTATTGACAGGGACCTACGAGCAGTACTTC. This translates into CARSPTLLTGTYEQYF.

The chain combines TRBV11-2 with TRBJ2-7, with a tentative D call TRBD1 (6 bases). The germline gives CDR1 SGHAT, CDR2 FQNNGV. The ends were cut back, 1 base at V and 6 bases at J, with 7 bases in the middle. CDR3 length equals 12 residues. CDR3 nucleotides: TGTGCCAGCAGCTTAGGAGGGGGCGAGCAGTACTTC. Translated, it gives CASSLGGGEQYF.

The chain uses TRBV21-1 and TRBJ1-2; no DNA check was done on the table's D call, TRBD1. TRBV21-1 is deemed a pseudogene. The CDR3 length is 14 residues. The CDR3, as DNA: TGTGCCAGAGTCCCGGGACAGGGGGACTATGGCTACACCTTC. This sequence encodes CARVPGQGDYGYTF.

This clone has more than one count but fewer than ten. This sequence joins TRBV15 and TRBJ2-7; 9 nucleotides align to TRBD1. V trimming: 1 base; J trimming: 6 bases; junction bases outside the gene matches: 7. This CDR3 spans 15 amino acids. Germline V gives CDR1 LNHNV, CDR2 YYDKDF (reference sequence). The CDR3 protein is CATSRAGQGSAEQYF. The DNA of the CDR3 is TGTGCCACCAGCAGAGCTGGACAGGGGTCGGCCGAGCAGTACTTC.